This TCR beta chain comes out of a study of vaccination and CD4 T cells after COVID-19. Regarding treatment: approximately 11-day PBMC culture with coronavirus spike peptide pools or control peptides (ViraFEST assay). Cultured CD4+ T cell DNA was sequenced using the Oncomine TCR Beta short-read assay. TCRdb called the PCR reads again in MiXCR, with one record for every CDR3 protein. The sample consists of around 15,000 distinct CDR3 sequences, roughly half of them appearing once. The ends were cut back, 4 bases at V and 4 bases at J, with 8 bases in the middle. The CDR3 covers 13 residues. The V gene's germline CDR1 is SNHLY and CDR2 FYNNEI. By share of the sample, this clonotype is medium-sized. Its antigen is currently unknown.

The chain links TRBV2 to TRBJ1-5, with D unclear. The clonotype originates from a human donor who had recovered from COVID-19. Source material: CD4+ T cells from blood, cultured in vitro. For the CDR3, the DNA is TGTGCCAGCAGTGGGAAGTTAAATCAGCCCCAGCATTTT. Encoded protein: CASSGKLNQPQHF.